This TCR beta chain derives from a study of response to subunit inactivated influenza vaccine. Findings and limits, study-wide: The authors offered the suggestion that each seasonal influenza vaccination recruits few new T cells.

This clonotype has only one observation. Its target is not known. One entry per CDR3 protein results from TCRdb running MiXCR on the RT-PCR reads. The sample has about 780,000 distinct CDR3 sequences; around a sixth are singletons. This CDR3 spans 15 amino acids. V was pared by 5 bases and J by 4 bases, with 16 bases between. Germline CDR1 and CDR2: MNHNS and SASEGT. This sequence joins TRBV6-1 and TRBJ2-3; a weak D match, TRBD1 (6 bases). The sample here was PBMCs from blood, taken 4 to 6 days after vaccination. This clonotype was obtained from a man aged 50 to 59 who received an inactivated influenza vaccine. Here the CDR3 DNA reads TGTGCCAGCAGTCAACAGGGCTCAAAAGCAGATACGCAGTATTTT. Its translation: CASSQQGSKADTQYF.